Below, one T cell receptor beta chain is given with its context. Profiled with immunoSEQ multiplex PCR; TCRdb holds only in-frame clones, not every one. The repertoire has approximately 350,000 clones, about four fifths of them found once; the top ten carry about 7.4%. The data are from a study of Ad26.COV2.S vaccination and SARS-CoV-2 variants. About the study: Intramuscular Ad26.COV2.S at 5x10^10 or 1x10^11 viral particles.

Treatment indicated: some 19 received Ad26.COV2.S at low or high dose, single or two shots; 5 received placebo; per-sample allocation not given. Repertoires come from day 63 after the first vaccine or placebo injection. The individual, an adult aged 18-55 years, was a donor in Boston. Trimming shortened V by 4 bases and J by 7 bases, and 7 bases separated the two germline ends. This CDR3 is built from 11 residues. The V gene's germline CDR1 is SGHTA and CDR2 FQGNSA. This sequence was found in a person between 18 and 60 years old who received the Ad26.COV2.S COVID-19 vaccine or a placebo. V usage is TRBV7-2 and J usage is TRBJ2-5; D unresolved. Source: peripheral blood, taken in a trial of Ad26.COV2.S vaccine versus placebo. The CDR3 sequence: CASSSPGTQYF. Written as DNA, the CDR3 is TGTGCCAGCAGCTCCCCCGGGACCCAGTACTTC.